The entry that follows covers one T cell receptor (beta chain) sequence. In the original processing: Estimation of nucleated cell counts was performed using reference gene primer amplification. The table came from immunoSEQ multiplex PCR; TCRdb's copy has only in-frame clones and leaves some out. The V and J calls and clone size come from that table; D and trimming were worked out from the DNA. Among tens of thousands of clones listed, roughly 88% were seen once. This sample is drawn from a study of blood T cell repertoires in COVID-19. Turning to the study itself: Acute-phase and convalescent COVID-19 samples originated in the United States, Italy and Spain. PBMCs, B-cell-depleted T cells, or T cells provided the cDNA or gDNA that made up the material.

Per germline, CDR1 SQVTM and CDR2 ANQGSEA. This CDR3 comprises 14 residues. V lost 7 bases and J lost 0; bases outside the gene matches: 6. The V and J genes are TRBV29-1 and TRBJ2-5; 9 bases line up with TRBD2. Sequencing input: peripheral blood. This clonotype was obtained from a human donor in a cohort sampled during active COVID-19. CDR3 coding DNA: TGCAGCGCCTTAGCGGGGGCCAACCAAGAGACCCAGTACTTC. Residues: CSALAGANQETQYF.